One and the same sample provided the 17 T cell receptor beta chains below, sequenced in a study of cytomegalovirus exposure and HLA in healthy donors (dated by TCRdb to 2016 to 2017). Library construction relied on the immunoSEQ multiplex PCR assay. A mixture of 60 forward primers for TCR Vbeta segments and 13 reverse primers for TCR Jbeta segments was used in the multiplex PCR. TCRdb limited this immuneACCESS table to in-frame rearrangements with V and J called. A share of clones is missing; checked studies link under half to unresolved V genes, and the rest is unexplained. This sample gives about 150,000 clones in total; 65% to 85% of them show up just once. The top ten clones comprise approximately 3.8% of the sample. Material for sequencing was PBMCs. These receptors were taken from a male donor in good health and CMV-seronegative.

This rearrangement joins TRBV4-2 to TRBJ1-2; 7 bases are a match to TRBD1. The length of the CDR3 is 14 residues. In germline, CDR1 is LGHNA, CDR2 YNFKEQ. The junction had 2 bases not matched to a gene; V was cut back by 3 bases and J by 1 base. CDR3 in DNA: TGTGCCAGCAGCCAGGGACAGAGTAACTATGGCTACACCTTC. It translates to CASSQGQSNYGYTF.

The chain employs TRBV7-9 and TRBJ1-3; 7 nucleotides align to TRBD1. Per the germline V gene, CDR1 is SEHNR and CDR2 is FQNEAQ (reference sequence). The CDR3 runs to 14 residues. Germline trimming cut 6 bases from V and 3 bases from J; bases unmatched to any gene: 5. The CDR3 DNA reads TGTGCCAGCAGACGTACAGGGGATGGAAACACCATATATTTT. It encodes CASRRTGDGNTIYF.

The chain is built from TRBV10-2 and TRBJ2-5; TRBD1 is a possible D gene (6 bases). Trimming took 5 bases from V and 1 from J, leaving 11 bases between them. Germline V CDR1 and CDR2: WSHSY, SAAADI. This CDR3 has 14 residues. Here the CDR3 DNA reads TGCGCCAGCAGTCAGGGACACCGCCAAGAGACCCAGTACTTC. Protein sequence: CASSQGHRQETQYF.

This clone turned up a few times. The chain links TRBV7-2 to TRBJ1-1; maybe TRBD1 (6 bases). This CDR3 spans 15 amino acids. V lost 1 base to trimming and J lost 1 base, with 10 bases between them. CDR1 is SGHTA and CDR2 is FQGNSA in the germline V gene. The CDR3, as DNA: TGTGCCAGCAGCTTAGTAACAGGGACGAACACTGAAGCTTTCTTT. Amino acid sequence: CASSLVTGTNTEAFF.

The V call is TRBV27, the J call TRBJ1-6, with unresolved D. The CDR3 consists of 18 residues. The germline gives CDR1 MNHEY, CDR2 SMNVEV (reference sequence). Trimming removed 3 bases at V and 5 bases at J, with 20 bases between. In DNA, the CDR3 is TGTGCCAGCAGTTTGGTCGGTCGGGGAACGGCAAATAATTCACCCCTCCACTTT. It encodes CASSLVGRGTANNSPLHF.

V is TRBV19 and J is TRBJ2-5; TRBD1 matches at 9 bases. The CDR3 runs 15 residues. Germline-derived CDR1 and CDR2 are LNHDA and SQIVND (reference sequence). V lost 5 bases, J lost 5 bases, and 9 bases stayed unmatched. The CDR3 spells CASSETGGVRETQYF. CDR3 nucleotide sequence: TGTGCCAGTAGTGAGACAGGGGGAGTACGGGAGACCCAGTACTTC.

The chain is built from TRBV5-4 and TRBJ2-1; 10 bases match TRBD1. There are 15 residues in the CDR3. V was clipped by 0 bases and J by 9 bases; unmatched bases: 6. The germline V gene encodes CDR1 SGHNT and CDR2 YYREEE (reference sequence). CDR3 coding DNA: TGTGCCAGCAGCTTGGCCCGACAGGGGGCGGGTGAGCAGTTCTTC. It translates to CASSLARQGAGEQFF. Based on the CDR3 plus reference TRBV5-4 and TRBJ2-1, the full variable domain is ETGVTQSPTHLIKTRGQQVTLRCSSQSGHNTVSWYQQALGQGPQFIFQYYREEENGRGNFPPRFSGLQFPNYSSELNVNALELDDSALYLCASSLARQGAGEQFFGPGTRLTVL.

The gene calls are TRBV7-8 and TRBJ2-2; D unresolved. Trimming shortened V by 1 base and J by 6 bases, and 3 bases separated the two germline ends. The CDR3 runs 12 residues. The germline V gene has CDR1 SGHVS and CDR2 FQNEAQ. CDR3 region: CASSLGPGELFF. In nucleotides, the CDR3 is TGTGCCAGCAGCTTAGGGCCCGGGGAGCTGTTTTTT.

This clone occurred once. In nucleotides, the CDR3 is TGTGCCAGTAGTATGGACAGGGATCAGCCCCAGCATTTT. It is translated as CASSMDRDQPQHF. This rearrangement joins TRBV19 to TRBJ1-5, with TRBD1 matching over 8 bases. This CDR3 is built from 13 residues. Per the germline V gene, CDR1 is LNHDA and CDR2 is SQIVND (reference sequence). With V trimmed by 3 bases and J by 5 bases, 0 bases remained unmatched.

The J gene is TRBJ1-6, the V gene TRBV5-8; D unclear. The CDR3 has 15 amino acids. Trimming left V 1 base short and J 6 bases short, with 11 bases between. Germline CDR1 and CDR2: SGHTS and YDEGEE. CDR3 residues: CASSLYIGGNSPLHF. The DNA for the CDR3 is TGTGCCAGCAGCTTGTATATCGGAGGTAATTCACCCCTCCACTTT.

This clone occurred a few times. V is TRBV7-6 and J is TRBJ2-7, with 7 nucleotides matching TRBD1. The germline CDR1 and CDR2 sequences are SGHVS and FNYEAQ. The J segment lost 4 bases and the V segment lost 5 bases, leaving 11 bases of the junction unmatched. The CDR3 is made up of 15 amino acids. The CDR3 loop reads CASSLSRTGAYEQYF. The CDR3 DNA follows: TGTGCCAGCAGCCTCAGTAGGACAGGAGCTTACGAGCAGTACTTC.

The gene calls are TRBV7-2 and TRBJ1-6; maybe TRBD1 (6 bases). CDR3 length: 15 amino acids. Per germline, CDR1 SGHTA and CDR2 FQGNSA. V lost 5 bases and J lost 5, with 13 bases in between. Here the CDR3 reads CASSPSPGDNSPLHF. CDR3 sequence (DNA): TGTGCCAGCAGCCCATCCCCAGGGGATAATTCACCCCTCCACTTT.

This chain links TRBV27 with TRBJ1-5; the match to TRBD1 covers 10 bases. The germline V gene encodes CDR1 MNHEY and CDR2 SMNVEV (reference sequence). The CDR3 sequence is 17 residues long. The J segment lost 4 bases and the V segment lost 2 bases, leaving 8 bases of the junction unmatched. CDR3 bases: TGTGCCAGCAGTTTAAGGACAGGGGGTCTGGGGAATCAGCCCCAGCATTTT. It specifies CASSLRTGGLGNQPQHF.

The genes are TRBV7-2 and TRBJ2-5; the match to TRBD2 covers 8 bases. CDR1 is SGHTA and CDR2 is FQGNSA in the germline V gene. This CDR3 has 15 amino acids. With V trimmed by 3 bases and J by 6 bases, 9 bases remained unmatched. CDR3 in amino acids: CASSFGGALEKTQYF. The CDR3 DNA reads as TGTGCCAGCAGCTTCGGGGGGGCCTTGGAAAAGACCCAGTACTTC.

With respect to this clone: This CDR3 is also generated by other DNA sequences in the sample. V usage is TRBV29-1 and J usage is TRBJ1-5, with 12 bases identical to TRBD1. Unmatched junction bases numbered 1, after V lost 6 bases and J lost 7 bases. This CDR3 spans 12 amino acids. Germline loops: CDR1 SQVTM, CDR2 ANQGSEA. DNA for the CDR3: TGCAGCGTCGGGACAGGGGGCCAGCCCCAGCATTTT. It encodes CSVGTGGQPQHF. Looking up the rest from reference TRBV29-1 and TRBJ1-5 gives the full variable domain: SAVISQKPSRDICQRGTSLTIQCQVDSQVTMMFWYRQQPGQSLTLIATANQGSEATYESGFVIDKFPISRPNLTFSTLTVSNMSPEDSSIYLCSVGTGGQPQHFGDGTRLSIL.

The chain links TRBV7-9 to TRBJ2-1; D perhaps matches TRBD1 (6 bases). The V end lost 4 bases, the J end lost 0 bases, and 13 bases lay between the germline ends. Germline V lookup: CDR1 SEHNR, CDR2 FQNEAQ (reference sequence). The CDR3 length is 16 residues. The CDR3 sequence is CASSSGQSSSYNEQFF. The CDR3 DNA is TGTGCCAGCAGCTCTGGACAGTCAAGCTCCTACAATGAGCAGTTCTTC.

CDR3 DNA sequence: TGTGCCAGTAGTATCGAACAGGGGGTCGGTGGCTACACCTTC. Translated, it gives CASSIEQGVGGYTF. The rearrangement uses TRBV19 and TRBJ1-2; 8 bases line up with TRBD1. Germline CDR1 reads LNHDA; CDR2 reads SQIVND (reference sequence). This CDR3 region has 14 residues. The J segment lost 7 bases and the V segment lost 3 bases, leaving 7 bases of the junction unmatched.